These 26 T cell receptor beta chains came from one sample sequenced in a study of regulatory T cells. Study-level results: In CD3G-deficient patients, conventional CD4+ T cells were enriched for hydrophobic CDR3 residues at positions 6 and 7.

The primer mix had 52 TRBV and 13 TRBJ primers. Repertoires were generated with immunoSEQ multiplex PCR, while TCRdb's copy carries only in-frame clones and drops some. Of 20,000 to 25,000 clones listed, around nine tenths are singletons. The antigens these receptors bind are not known. Sequenced: conventional CD4+ T cells sorted from blood. The receptors derive from a child aged 5-17 years with CD3G deficiency.

The table lists this clone with a few counts. The identical CDR3 is also encoded by other nucleotide sequences in the sample. DNA for the CDR3: TGTGCCAGCAGTTTAGCCCCCAAAACTTACGAGCAGTACTTC. Its protein is CASSLAPKTYEQYF. The chain combines TRBV28 with TRBJ2-7; D gene ambiguous. V was shortened by 2 bases and J by 4 bases, with 12 bases between the two germline ends. Germline CDR1 reads MDHEN; CDR2 reads SYDVKM. This CDR3 contains 14 residues.

The chain couples TRBV10-2 to TRBJ2-2; the D is unclear. Per the germline V gene, CDR1 is WSHSY and CDR2 is SAAADI. V lost 8 bases to trimming and J lost 5 bases, with 12 bases between them. This CDR3 spans 13 amino acids. The DNA for the CDR3 is TGCGCCAGCGGACCGACGGTAACCGGGGAGCTGTTTTTT. It specifies CASGPTVTGELFF.

CDR3 sequence reads: CATFPRGPATEAFF. DNA for the CDR3: TGTGCCACCTTTCCCCGGGGGCCGGCCACTGAAGCTTTCTTT. This rearrangement joins TRBV25-1 to TRBJ1-1; D perhaps matches TRBD1 (6 bases). There are 14 residues in the CDR3. V dropped 10 bases and J dropped 4 bases, with 19 bases sitting between them. Germline values: CDR1 MGHDK, CDR2 SYGVNS.

The chain links TRBV6-1 to TRBJ2-6; D gene uncertain. CDR1 is MNHNS and CDR2 is SASEGT in the germline V gene. This CDR3 is built from 16 residues. V lost 4 bases and J 0 bases, leaving 10 bases between the germline ends. The CDR3 loop reads CASSGGRHSGANVLTF. The CDR3 DNA sequence: TGTGCCAGCAGTGGAGGCAGACACTCTGGGGCCAACGTCCTGACTTTC.

DNA of the CDR3: TGTGCCAGCAGTTCCCGTGTGGGCCCAGAGCAGTTCTTC. This gives the protein CASSSRVGPEQFF. The gene calls are TRBV7-9 and TRBJ2-1, with D uncertain. There are 13 residues in the CDR3. Trimming stripped 6 bases from V and 10 bases from J, with 16 bases between. Germline V lookup: CDR1 SEHNR, CDR2 FQNEAQ (reference sequence).

The J gene is TRBJ2-5, the V gene TRBV7-8, with no clear D. The CDR3 is 12 residues long. V was cut by 0 bases and J by 4 bases, with 3 bases left in between. Germline V gene lookup returns CDR1 SGHVS and CDR2 FQNEAQ. CDR3: CASSLARETQYF. The CDR3, as DNA: TGTGCCAGCAGCTTAGCGCGAGAGACCCAGTACTTC.

By share, this clone ranks as medium-sized. The rearrangement uses TRBV19 and TRBJ2-2; possible D gene TRBD2, 5 bases. The CDR3 has 14 amino acids. V was clipped by 4 bases and J by 1 base, with 7 bases between them. Germline assignment: CDR1 LNHDA and CDR2 SQIVND (reference sequence). This CDR3 is CASSSRGNTGELFF. The CDR3 DNA sequence: TGTGCCAGTAGTAGTCGGGGGAACACCGGGGAGCTGTTTTTT.

The rearrangement links TRBV27 to TRBJ2-3; 13 nucleotides line up with TRBD2. There are 19 residues in the CDR3. Germline loops: CDR1 MNHEY, CDR2 SMNVEV (reference sequence). J lost 1 base, V lost 9 bases, and 16 bases had no gene match. The CDR3 spells CASLQGRRTSGSGTDTQYF. CDR3 nucleotide sequence: TGTGCCAGTCTACAGGGGAGGAGGACTAGCGGGAGTGGCACAGATACGCAGTATTTT.

In this sample, this clone turned up once. The J gene is TRBJ2-7, the V gene TRBV6-6, with D perhaps matching TRBD1 or TRBD2 (5 bases each). The CDR3 is made up of 13 amino acids. Trimming shortened V by 4 bases and J by 5 bases, and 12 bases separated the two germline ends. The germline gives CDR1 MNHNY, CDR2 SVGAGI (reference sequence). The CDR3 DNA is TGTGCCAGCAGTTCCCGGGACGGCAACGAGCAGTACTTC. Translated, it gives CASSSRDGNEQYF.

This clone is judged medium-sized (0.01 to 0.1%). The gene calls are TRBV7-8 and TRBJ2-7; TRBD2 matches at 13 bases. This CDR3 has 14 amino acids. CDR1 SGHVS and CDR2 FQNEAQ come from the germline V gene. V lost 4 bases to trimming and J lost 6 bases; unmatched junction nucleotides: 3. The CDR3 here is CASSSGTSGTEQYF. The CDR3, as DNA: TGTGCCAGCAGCTCGGGGACTAGCGGGACCGAGCAGTACTTC.

V and J are TRBV10-1 and TRBJ1-3, with TRBD1 as a possible D gene (5 bases). This CDR3 comprises 17 residues. Germline V lookup: CDR1 WNHNN, CDR2 SYGVQD (reference sequence). V was shortened by 3 bases and J by 0 bases, with 15 bases between the two germline ends. The CDR3 DNA sequence: TGCGCCAGCAGTGAAAATAGGGACGCGGGCTCTGGAAACACCATATATTTT. Protein: CASSENRDAGSGNTIYF.

The J gene is TRBJ1-1, the V gene TRBV6-1, with D maybe TRBD1 (5 bases). Germline values: CDR1 MNHNS, CDR2 SASEGT. The CDR3 contains 13 residues. Trimming left V 4 bases short and J 1 base short, with 7 bases between. This chain's CDR3 is CASSVTGNTEAFF. The DNA for the CDR3 is TGTGCCAGCAGTGTAACAGGGAACACTGAAGCTTTCTTT.

This rearrangement joins TRBV5-1 to TRBJ1-2, with unresolved D. Trimming took 5 bases from V and 3 from J, leaving 26 bases between them. The germline V gene encodes CDR1 SGHRS and CDR2 YFSETQ. CDR3 size: 18 residues. The CDR3 loop reads CASRSETSGIQSHYGYTF. The CDR3 nucleotides read TGCGCCAGCAGATCCGAAACTTCCGGGATCCAGAGTCACTATGGCTACACCTTC. The entire variable domain, with the rest obtained from reference TRBV5-1 and TRBJ1-2, is as follows: KAGVTQTPRYLIKTRGQQVTLSCSPISGHRSVSWYQQTPGQGLQFLFEYFSETQRNKGNFPGRFSGRQFSNSRSEMNVSTLELGDSALYLCASRSETSGIQSHYGYTFGSGTRLTVV.

This chain links TRBV7-6 with TRBJ2-3; D not resolved. Deletions cut 4 bases from V and 2 bases from J, with 7 bases between. The CDR3 totals 13 residues. From germline, CDR1 is SGHVS and CDR2 FNYEAQ. CDR3 loop: CASSSGPTDTQYF. The CDR3 nucleotides read TGTGCCAGCAGCTCCGGACCCACAGATACGCAGTATTTT.

This chain's CDR3 is CATKAGANYEQYF. The CDR3 bases are TGTGCCACCAAAGCAGGGGCGAACTACGAGCAGTACTTC. The rearrangement links TRBV10-3 to TRBJ2-7; D is possibly TRBD1 (6 bases). Germline CDR1 is ENHRY and CDR2 is SYGVKD. The CDR3 extends over 13 amino acids. V dropped 10 bases and J dropped 3 bases, with 16 bases sitting between them.

The chain uses TRBV6-1 and TRBJ1-1, with 10 bases identical to TRBD1. In germline, CDR1 is MNHNS, CDR2 SASEGT. The CDR3 has 15 residues. V lost 4 bases and J lost 5; bases outside the gene matches: 7. For the CDR3, the DNA is TGTGCCAGCAGTGGGGGGGACAGGGGAGGAACTGAAGCTTTCTTT. This encodes CASSGGDRGGTEAFF.

DNA for the CDR3: TGTGCCAGCAGTTTAAGCCCGTCACAGGGGGGGAACTACGAGCAGTACTTC. It specifies CASSLSPSQGGNYEQYF. The chain has TRBV28 and TRBJ2-7; possible D gene TRBD1, 8 bases. Germline V gene sequence: CDR1 MDHEN, CDR2 SYDVKM. The CDR3 runs to 17 residues. Trimming removed 2 bases from V and 3 bases from J, with 20 bases in between. The variable domain in full, with the rest retrieved from reference TRBV28 and TRBJ2-7, is DVKVTQSSRYLVKRTGEKVFLECVQDMDHENMFWYRQDPGLGLRLIYFSYDVKMKEKGDIPEGYSVSREKKERFSLILESASTNQTSMYLCASSLSPSQGGNYEQYFGPGTRLTVT.

J is TRBJ2-7 and V is TRBV28; D uncertain. CDR3 size: 14 residues. Germline loops: CDR1 MDHEN, CDR2 SYDVKM. V was cut by 1 base and J by 2 bases, with 9 bases left in between. This CDR3 is CASSLFGRAYEQYF. The CDR3 region has the DNA TGTGCCAGCAGTTTATTTGGCAGAGCCTACGAGCAGTACTTC.

The rearrangement links TRBV5-1 to TRBJ1-1; 10 bases are a match to TRBD1. The CDR3 runs to 15 residues. The V and J ends lost 0 bases and 4 bases, in that order; junction bases with no gene match: 3. Germline values: CDR1 SGHRS, CDR2 YFSETQ. In DNA form, the CDR3 reads TGCGCCAGCAGCTTGGAAGGGACAGGGGCCACTGAAGCTTTCTTT. It yields the protein CASSLEGTGATEAFF. Variable domain in full (rest from reference TRBV5-1 and TRBJ1-1): KAGVTQTPRYLIKTRGQQVTLSCSPISGHRSVSWYQQTPGQGLQFLFEYFSETQRNKGNFPGRFSGRQFSNSRSEMNVSTLELGDSALYLCASSLEGTGATEAFFGQGTRLTVV.

V and J are TRBV28 and TRBJ2-7; D ambiguous. V was shortened by 5 bases and J by 4 bases, with 6 bases between the two germline ends. Germline-derived CDR1 and CDR2 are MDHEN and SYDVKM. The CDR3 sequence is 11 residues long. The CDR3 protein is CASSHLYEQYF. CDR3 in DNA: TGTGCCAGCAGTCACTTATACGAGCAGTACTTC. Together with reference TRBV28 and TRBJ2-7, the CDR3 gives the full variable domain: DVKVTQSSRYLVKRTGEKVFLECVQDMDHENMFWYRQDPGLGLRLIYFSYDVKMKEKGDIPEGYSVSREKKERFSLILESASTNQTSMYLCASSHLYEQYFGPGTRLTVT.

DNA of the CDR3: TGCGCCAGCAGCTTGTTGGGGACGACAGGCCTGTCTGGGGCCAACGTCCTGACTTTC. Translation: CASSLLGTTGLSGANVLTF. V and J are TRBV5-1 and TRBJ2-6; D is possibly TRBD1 (6 bases). Trimming left V 1 base short and J 1 base short, with 18 bases between. The CDR3 runs to 19 residues. Germline CDR1 SGHRS, CDR2 YFSETQ.

The J gene is TRBJ2-3, the V gene TRBV7-2, with D perhaps matching TRBD2 (6 bases). Trimming left V 2 bases short and J 2 bases short, with 11 bases between. CDR3 length: 15 residues. CDR1 and CDR2 (germline): SGHTA, FQGNSA. For the CDR3, the DNA is TGTGCCAGCAGCTTACGGGAGTCTTTCACAGATACGCAGTATTTT. As protein: CASSLRESFTDTQYF.

The rearrangement links TRBV10-3 to TRBJ1-6; D uncertain. The germline V gene encodes CDR1 ENHRY and CDR2 SYGVKD. The CDR3 consists of 13 residues. Trimming shortened V by 6 bases and J by 7 bases, and 10 bases separated the two germline ends. The CDR3 DNA follows: TGTGCCATCAGAGCCTTACAGAATTCACCCCTCCACTTT. As protein: CAIRALQNSPLHF.

The J gene is TRBJ2-5, the V gene TRBV18; D is unclear. The CDR3 is 13 residues long. Germline-derived CDR1 and CDR2 are KGHSH and LQKENI. V was cut by 3 bases and J by 2 bases, with 7 bases left in between. The CDR3 DNA reads TGTGCCAGCTCACCGGACCAGCAAGAGACCCAGTACTTC. This sequence encodes CASSPDQQETQYF. The entire variable domain, with the rest obtained from reference TRBV18 and TRBJ2-5, is as follows: NAGVMQNPRHLVRRRGQEARLRCSPMKGHSHVYWYRQLPEEGLKFMVYLQKENIIDESGMPKERFSAEFPKEGPSILRIQQVVRGDSAAYFCASSPDQQETQYFGPGTRLLVL.

The genes are TRBV28 and TRBJ1-5; 8 bases align to TRBD1. J was trimmed by 4 bases and V by 6 bases; bases with no gene match: 8. This CDR3 has 15 residues. CDR1 is MDHEN and CDR2 is SYDVKM in the germline V gene. CDR3 DNA sequence: TGTGCCAGCAGCCCCAGGGGGCATGGGAATCAGCCCCAGCATTTT. Its translation is CASSPRGHGNQPQHF.

The table lists this clone with a count of one. The chain recombines TRBV19 with TRBJ1-1; D ambiguous. The CDR3 has 15 residues. CDR1 and CDR2 from the germline V gene are LNHDA and SQIVND (reference sequence). Trimming took 5 bases from V and 4 from J, leaving 17 bases between them. The CDR3 coding sequence is TGTGCCAGTAGTCAAGGACGGCCGCGGGGCACTGAAGCTTTCTTT. This sequence encodes CASSQGRPRGTEAFF.